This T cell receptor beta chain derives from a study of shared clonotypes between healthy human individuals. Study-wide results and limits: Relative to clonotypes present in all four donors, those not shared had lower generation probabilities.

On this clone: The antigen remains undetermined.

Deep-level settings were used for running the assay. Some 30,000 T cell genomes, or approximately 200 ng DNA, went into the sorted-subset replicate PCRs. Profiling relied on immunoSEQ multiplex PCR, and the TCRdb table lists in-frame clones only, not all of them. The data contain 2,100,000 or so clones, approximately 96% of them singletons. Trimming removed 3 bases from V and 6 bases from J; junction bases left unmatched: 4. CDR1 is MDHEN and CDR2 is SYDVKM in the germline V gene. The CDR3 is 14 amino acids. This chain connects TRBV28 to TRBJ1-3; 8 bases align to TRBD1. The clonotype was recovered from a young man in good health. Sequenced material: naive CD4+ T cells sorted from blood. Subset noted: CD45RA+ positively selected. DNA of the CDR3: TGTGCCAGCAGTTTTTACAGGGGGGTAAACACCATATATTTT. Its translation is CASSFYRGVNTIYF.